Following are 21 T cell receptor beta chains from one sample sequenced in a study of blood T cell repertoires in COVID-19. This table comes from immunoSEQ multiplex PCR, and its TCRdb copy is limited to in-frame clones, with some not included. The data show some 190,000 clones, 88% seen once. The source material was peripheral blood. These receptors were obtained from a man between 18 and 29 years old with active or convalescent COVID-19.

This chain joins TRBV19 and TRBJ2-1; possible D gene TRBD2, 6 bases. In germline, CDR1 is LNHDA, CDR2 SQIVND (reference sequence). The CDR3 covers 15 residues. Trimming took off 2 bases at V and 3 bases at J, with 11 bases between the two ends. CDR3 DNA sequence: TGTGCCAGTAGTATATCTATTAGCGGCTACAATGAGCAGTTCTTC. Its translation: CASSISISGYNEQFF.

This clone occurred once. The chain combines TRBV7-2 with TRBJ2-1, with 10 bases lining up with TRBD2. The V gene end was trimmed by 5 bases and the J gene end by 2 bases; junction bases not matched to a gene: 3. The V gene's germline CDR1 is SGHTA and CDR2 FQGNSA. The CDR3 has 15 residues. The CDR3, as DNA: TGTGCCAGCAGCATAACTAGCGGGGCCTACAATGAGCAGTTCTTC. This translates into CASSITSGAYNEQFF.

The chain recombines TRBV7-2 with TRBJ2-7, with D possibly being TRBD1 (5 bases). CDR3 length equals 15 residues. Trimming stripped 8 bases from V and 3 bases from J, with 20 bases between. Germline V lookup: CDR1 SGHTA, CDR2 FQGNSA. The CDR3 reads CASSPQVGSHYEQYF. As DNA, the CDR3 is TGTGCCAGCTCGCCACAGGTCGGTTCTCACTACGAGCAGTACTTC.

The chain joins TRBV6-6 to TRBJ1-1; no definite D call. Trimming took off 9 bases at V and 6 bases at J, with 20 bases between the two ends. Germline CDR1 MNHNY, CDR2 SVGAGI (reference sequence). The CDR3 is 14 amino acids. The CDR3 nucleotides read TGTGCCAGTGACATGGACGGCGGGATCGCTGAAGCTTTCTTT. The encoded protein is CASDMDGGIAEAFF.

The rearrangement uses TRBV3-1 (or the pseudogene TRBV3-2) and TRBJ2-1; D is unclear. The CDR3 contains 14 residues. The V end lost 4 bases, the J end lost 7 bases, and 14 bases lay between the germline ends. Germline CDR1 is LGHDT and CDR2 is YNNKEL (reference sequence). Written as DNA, the CDR3 is TGTGCCAGCAGCCCGCCGCGCGACTGGAATGAGCAGTTCTTC. Protein product: CASSPPRDWNEQFF.

The gene calls are TRBV3-1 (or the pseudogene TRBV3-2) and TRBJ1-5; the match to TRBD1 covers 7 bases. Germline assignment: CDR1 LGHDT and CDR2 YNNKEL (reference sequence). With V trimmed by 4 bases and J by 7 bases, 4 bases remained unmatched. The CDR3 has 13 residues. CDR3 in DNA: TGTGCCAGCAGCCCGGACAGGTCCCAGCCCCAGCATTTT. Translating it yields CASSPDRSQPQHF.

This clone was picked up one time. The genes are TRBV6-4 and TRBJ2-7, with 8 bases identical to TRBD1. J lost 5 bases, V lost 6 bases, and 9 bases had no gene match. Germline CDR1 reads MRHNA; CDR2 reads SNTAGT. There are 14 residues in the CDR3. The CDR3 is CASSRDRGWNEQYF. CDR3 coding DNA: TGTGCCAGCAGCCGAGACAGGGGCTGGAACGAGCAGTACTTC.

The chain's CDR3 is CASSSDWNNEQFF. The CDR3 DNA reads TGTGCCAGTAGCTCCGACTGGAACAATGAGCAGTTCTTC. The chain employs TRBV19 and TRBJ2-1; no reliable D call. V was shortened by 6 bases and J by 5 bases, with 11 bases between the two germline ends. CDR3 length: 13 amino acids. The V gene's germline CDR1 is LNHDA and CDR2 SQIVND (reference sequence). Complete variable domain (other parts from reference TRBV19 and TRBJ2-1): DGGITQSPKYLFRKEGQNVTLSCEQNLNHDAMYWYRQDPGQGLRLIYYSQIVNDFQKGDIAEGYSVSREKKESFPLTVTSAQKNPTAFYLCASSSDWNNEQFFGPGTRLTVL.

This sequence joins TRBV7-8 and TRBJ2-7; the D gene is possibly TRBD1 (5 bases). The CDR3 loop spans 13 amino acids. Germline lookup yields CDR1 SGHVS and CDR2 FQNEAQ. V was trimmed by 3 bases and J by 2 bases, leaving 8 bases between them. The CDR3 reads CASSLAGTYEQYF. CDR3 DNA sequence: TGTGCCAGCAGCTTGGCAGGGACCTACGAGCAGTACTTC.

A few counts support this clone. This rearrangement joins TRBV5-1 to TRBJ1-2; D is possibly TRBD1 (6 bases). Germline V gene lookup returns CDR1 SGHRS and CDR2 YFSETQ. The CDR3 has 15 residues. V lost 4 bases to trimming and J lost 2 bases, with 15 bases between them. The CDR3 DNA follows: TGCGCCAGCAGCCCGCAGACAGGCGGAAACTATGGCTACACCTTC. Protein sequence: CASSPQTGGNYGYTF.

This chain joins TRBV7-9 and TRBJ1-1, with D possibly TRBD1 on 5 matching bases. The germline V gene has CDR1 SEHNR and CDR2 FQNEAQ (reference sequence). The length of the CDR3 is 15 residues. V dropped 3 bases and J dropped 3 bases, with 14 bases sitting between them. CDR3: CASSLDTRRDTEAFF. DNA for the CDR3: TGTGCCAGCAGCTTGGACACGCGCAGAGACACTGAAGCTTTCTTT.

V is TRBV19 and J is TRBJ1-2; tentative D call: TRBD1 (5 bases). Germline-derived CDR1 and CDR2 are LNHDA and SQIVND (reference sequence). This CDR3 region has 13 residues. Trimming cost V 10 bases and J 5 bases, with 17 bases left between them. The DNA for the CDR3 is TGTGCCACCCAAGACAGCCCAGAGTATGGCTACACCTTC. This gives the protein CATQDSPEYGYTF.

The rearrangement joins TRBV7-3 to TRBJ2-1; D perhaps matches TRBD2 (5 bases). The germline V gene has CDR1 SGHTA and CDR2 FQGTGA. The CDR3 loop spans 13 amino acids. The V and J ends lost 6 bases and 3 bases respectively, with 9 bases between them. The CDR3 sequence is CASSSRDYNEQFF. The CDR3 nucleotides are TGTGCCAGCAGTTCTCGGGACTACAATGAGCAGTTCTTC.

The rearrangement joins TRBV6-5 to TRBJ2-7, with 7 positions matching TRBD2. The CDR3 contains 14 residues. The V segment lost 6 bases and the J segment 5 bases; nucleotides outside the gene matches: 10. Germline V CDR1 and CDR2: MNHEY, SVGAGI. The CDR3 DNA reads TGTGCCAGCAGCCCCGGGGAGGGCGTAGACGAGCAGTACTTC. Protein sequence: CASSPGEGVDEQYF.

The table lists this clone with a count of one. The chain has TRBV7-9 and TRBJ2-5, with a tentative D call TRBD2 (6 bases). Trimming removed 8 bases at V and 5 bases at J, with 15 bases between. This CDR3 region has 13 residues. Germline assignment: CDR1 SEHNR and CDR2 FQNEAQ (reference sequence). CDR3 DNA: TGTGCCAGCGGGGAGGCGGTAGGCGAGACCCAGTACTTC. This gives the protein CASGEAVGETQYF.

The chain has TRBV7-9 and TRBJ2-7, with 9 nucleotides matching TRBD1. The junction had 21 bases not matched to a gene; V was cut back by 5 bases and J by 4 bases. The CDR3 runs 19 residues. CDR1 is SEHNR, CDR2 FQNEAQ, per germline (reference sequence). CDR3 loop: CASSQTQIITGTGRYEQYF. In nucleotides, the CDR3 is TGTGCCAGCAGCCAAACACAAATCATTACCGGGACAGGGAGGTACGAGCAGTACTTC.

This sequence joins TRBV3-1 (or the pseudogene TRBV3-2) and TRBJ2-3; 7 bases are shared with TRBD1. This CDR3 comprises 16 residues. Germline values: CDR1 LGHDT, CDR2 YNNKEL (reference sequence). Trimming removed 3 bases from V and 0 bases from J; junction bases left unmatched: 6. CDR3 sequence reads: CASSHETGVSTDTQYF. Here the CDR3 DNA reads TGTGCCAGCAGCCACGAAACAGGGGTTAGCACAGATACGCAGTATTTT.

This clone was found once. The gene calls are TRBV19 and TRBJ2-7, with D maybe TRBD1 (6 bases). CDR1 and CDR2 (germline): LNHDA, SQIVND (reference sequence). V gave up 0 bases and J gave up 2 bases, with 14 bases separating them. The CDR3 spans 16 residues. The CDR3 region is CASSIEPGHPAYEQYF. In DNA form, the CDR3 reads TGTGCCAGTAGTATAGAGCCGGGACATCCAGCCTACGAGCAGTACTTC.

This clone was detected only a few times. The V call is TRBV12-5, the J call TRBJ2-7; 9 bases agree with TRBD1. The CDR3 runs 16 residues. Trimming removed 8 bases from V and 5 bases from J; junction bases left unmatched: 16. Germline V gene lookup returns CDR1 LGHNT and CDR2 FRNRAP. CDR3 protein: CASQPVGQGYVDEQYF. The CDR3 DNA is TGTGCTAGTCAGCCGGTGGGACAGGGATATGTCGACGAGCAGTACTTC. Drawing the rest from reference TRBV12-5 and TRBJ2-7, the complete variable domain is DARVTQTPRHKVTEMGQEVTMRCQPILGHNTVFWYRQTMMQGLELLAYFRNRAPLDDSGMPKDRFSAEMPDATLATLKIQPSEPRDSAVYFCASQPVGQGYVDEQYFGPGTRLTVT.

In its sample, this clone was seen a few times. V gene TRBV6-5 combines with J gene TRBJ1-2, with 9 positions matching TRBD1. Germline CDR1 and CDR2: MNHEY and SVGAGI. V was pared by 7 bases and J by 5 bases, with 2 bases of the junction left unmatched. The CDR3 has 12 amino acids. This CDR3 reads CASKGQGYGYTF. The CDR3 DNA sequence: TGTGCCAGCAAGGGACAGGGATATGGCTACACCTTC.

This clone has a single count. The rearrangement joins TRBV19 to TRBJ1-1, with D unclear. Deletions cut 8 bases from V and 4 bases from J, with 20 bases between. Germline loops: CDR1 LNHDA, CDR2 SQIVND (reference sequence). The CDR3 is 15 amino acids. CDR3 DNA sequence: TGTGCCAGTTCCTGGGGAGGCGAAGGAGGCACTGAAGCTTTCTTT. Its protein product is CASSWGGEGGTEAFF.